The entry that follows covers one TCR beta chain sequence. A read error may explain this, as a much larger clone is one base away. The sample belongs to a study of regulatory T cells in long-lasting Graves disease. Germline values: CDR1 DFQATT, CDR2 SNEGSKA (reference sequence). The length of the CDR3 is 17 residues. Time point indicated: newly diagnosed GD, antithyroid drugs for less than 3 months. RNA extracted from PBMCs served as the sequencing template. Libraries of TCR beta came from iRepertoire HTBI primers plus Arm-PCR of CDR3 regions. As originally analysed: The samples included 60 to 65 TRBV and 14 to 15 TRBJ segments. TCRdb processed the multiplex PCR reads anew with MiXCR; each CDR3 protein has one entry. Here the V and J calls rest on TCRdb's processing, not on the authors' analysis. The sample lists approximately 470,000 distinct CDR3 sequences, roughly 16% occurring once. These same data were also listed under a study on T cells in Graves' hyperthyroidism and ophthalmopathy.

The specimen comprised peripheral blood mononuclear cells (PBMCs), sampled at new diagnosis, from a patient treated with antithyroid drugs. The chain is built from TRBV20-1 and TRBJ2-1, with D maybe TRBD1 (5 bases). The clonotype originates from a man aged 35 to 55 with Graves disease. The CDR3 sequence: CSATPPIAGMGYNEKFF. DNA of the CDR3: TGCAGTGCGACCCCCCCGATAGCAGGGATGGGCTACAATGAGAAGTTCTTC.